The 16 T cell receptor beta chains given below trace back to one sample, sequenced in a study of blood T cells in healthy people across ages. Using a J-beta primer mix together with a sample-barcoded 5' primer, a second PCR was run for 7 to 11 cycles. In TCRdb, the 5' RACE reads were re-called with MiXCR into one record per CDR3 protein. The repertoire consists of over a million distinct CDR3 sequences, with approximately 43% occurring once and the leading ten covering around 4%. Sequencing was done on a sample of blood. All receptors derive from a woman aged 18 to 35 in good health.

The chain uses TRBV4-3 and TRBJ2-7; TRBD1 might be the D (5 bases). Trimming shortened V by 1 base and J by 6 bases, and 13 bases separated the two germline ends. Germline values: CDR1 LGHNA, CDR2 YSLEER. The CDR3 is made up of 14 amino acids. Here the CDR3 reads CASSQVVQGGEQYF. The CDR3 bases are TGCGCCAGCAGCCAAGTTGTTCAGGGTGGCGAGCAGTACTTC.

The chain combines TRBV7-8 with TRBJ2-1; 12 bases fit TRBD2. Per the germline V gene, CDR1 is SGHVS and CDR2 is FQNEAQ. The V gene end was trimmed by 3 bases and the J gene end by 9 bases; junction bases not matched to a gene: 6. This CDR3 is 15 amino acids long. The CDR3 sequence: CASSFSLAGGSEQFF. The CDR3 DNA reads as TGTGCCAGCAGCTTCAGTCTAGCGGGGGGGAGTGAGCAGTTCTTC. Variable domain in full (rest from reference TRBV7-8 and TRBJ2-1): GAGVSQSPRYKVAKRGQDVALRCDPISGHVSLFWYQQALGQGPEFLTYFQNEAQLDKSGLPSDRFFAERPEGSVSTLKIQRTQQEDSAVYLCASSFSLAGGSEQFFGPGTRLTVL.

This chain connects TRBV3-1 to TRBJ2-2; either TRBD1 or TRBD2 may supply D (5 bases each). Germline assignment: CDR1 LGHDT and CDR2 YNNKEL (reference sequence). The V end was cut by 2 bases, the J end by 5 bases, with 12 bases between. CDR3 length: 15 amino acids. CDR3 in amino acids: CASSQTWDVTGELFF. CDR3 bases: TGTGCCAGCAGCCAAACATGGGACGTTACCGGGGAGCTGTTTTTT. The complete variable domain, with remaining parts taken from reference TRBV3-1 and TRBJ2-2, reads DTAVSQTPKYLVTQMGNDKSIKCEQNLGHDTMYWYKQDSKKFLKIMFSYNNKELIINETVPNRFSPKSPDKAHLNLHINSLELGDSAVYFCASSQTWDVTGELFFGEGSRLTVL.

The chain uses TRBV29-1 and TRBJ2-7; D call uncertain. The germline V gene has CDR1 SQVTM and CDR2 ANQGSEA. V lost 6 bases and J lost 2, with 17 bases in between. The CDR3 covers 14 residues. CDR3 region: CSVTYYGSPYEQYF. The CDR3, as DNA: TGCAGCGTAACCTATTATGGCAGTCCCTACGAGCAGTACTTC.

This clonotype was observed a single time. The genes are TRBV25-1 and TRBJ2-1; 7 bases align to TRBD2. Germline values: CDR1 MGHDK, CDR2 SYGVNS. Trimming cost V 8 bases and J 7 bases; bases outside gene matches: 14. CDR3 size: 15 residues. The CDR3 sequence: CASGAGLADRNEQFF. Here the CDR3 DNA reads TGTGCCAGCGGCGCGGGGCTAGCGGACCGGAATGAGCAGTTCTTC.

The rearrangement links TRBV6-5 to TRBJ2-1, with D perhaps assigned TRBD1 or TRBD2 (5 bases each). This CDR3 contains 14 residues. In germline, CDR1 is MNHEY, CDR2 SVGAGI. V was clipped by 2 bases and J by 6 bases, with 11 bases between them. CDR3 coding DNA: TGTGCCAGCAGTTACGCGCGAGGGGCCAATGAGCAGTTCTTC. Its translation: CASSYARGANEQFF.

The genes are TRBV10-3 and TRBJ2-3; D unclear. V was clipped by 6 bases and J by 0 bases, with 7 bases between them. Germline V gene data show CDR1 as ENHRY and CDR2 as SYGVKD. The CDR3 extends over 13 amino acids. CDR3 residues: CAISDTSTDTQYF. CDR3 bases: TGTGCCATCAGCGATACTAGCACAGATACGCAGTATTTT.

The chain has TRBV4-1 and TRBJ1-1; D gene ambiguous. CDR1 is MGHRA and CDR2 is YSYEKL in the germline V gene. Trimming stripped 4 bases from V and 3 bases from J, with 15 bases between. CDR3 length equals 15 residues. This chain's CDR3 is CASSPPAGLDTEAFF. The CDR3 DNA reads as TGCGCCAGCAGCCCTCCCGCAGGACTGGACACTGAAGCTTTCTTT.

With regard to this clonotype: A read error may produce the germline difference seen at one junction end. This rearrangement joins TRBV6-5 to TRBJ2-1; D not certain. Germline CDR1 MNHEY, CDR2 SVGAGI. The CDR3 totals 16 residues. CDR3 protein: CASSYAGTRSDNERFF. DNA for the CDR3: TGTGCCAGCAGTTACGCTGGAACGAGGAGCGACAATGAGCGGTTCTTC.

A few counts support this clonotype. Written as DNA, the CDR3 is TGTGCCAGCAGCCTTCGGGCAGCCCCCTACGAGCAGTACTTC. Protein product: CASSLRAAPYEQYF. The chain is built from TRBV9 and TRBJ2-7; D is ambiguous. Germline lookup yields CDR1 SGDLS and CDR2 YYNGEE. This CDR3 has 14 residues. Trimming removed 4 bases at V and 2 bases at J, with 13 bases between.

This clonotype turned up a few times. CDR3: CASTHISSYNEQFF. The CDR3 DNA is TGTGCCAGCACCCATATAAGCTCCTACAATGAGCAGTTCTTC. The chain carries TRBV9 and TRBJ2-1; D unclear. Germline V gives CDR1 SGDLS, CDR2 YYNGEE. Trimming took off 6 bases at V and 0 bases at J, with 10 bases between the two ends. This CDR3 has 14 residues.

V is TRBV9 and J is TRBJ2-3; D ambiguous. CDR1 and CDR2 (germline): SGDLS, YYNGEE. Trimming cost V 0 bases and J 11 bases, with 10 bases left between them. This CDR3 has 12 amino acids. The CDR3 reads CASSVGGMGQYF. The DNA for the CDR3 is TGTGCCAGCAGCGTAGGGGGAATGGGGCAGTATTTT.

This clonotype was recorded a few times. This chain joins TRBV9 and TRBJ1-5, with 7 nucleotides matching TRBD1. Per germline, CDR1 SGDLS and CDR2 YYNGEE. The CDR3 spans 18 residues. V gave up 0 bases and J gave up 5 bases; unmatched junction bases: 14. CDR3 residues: CASSVAADRVFNDQPQHF. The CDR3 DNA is TGTGCCAGCAGCGTAGCTGCCGACAGGGTTTTTAACGATCAGCCCCAGCATTTT.

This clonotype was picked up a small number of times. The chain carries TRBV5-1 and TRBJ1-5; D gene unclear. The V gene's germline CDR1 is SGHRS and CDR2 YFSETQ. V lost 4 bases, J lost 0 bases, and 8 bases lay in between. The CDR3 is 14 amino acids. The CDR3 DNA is TGCGCCAGCAGCACCGGAGTTAGCAATCAGCCCCAGCATTTT. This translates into CASSTGVSNQPQHF.

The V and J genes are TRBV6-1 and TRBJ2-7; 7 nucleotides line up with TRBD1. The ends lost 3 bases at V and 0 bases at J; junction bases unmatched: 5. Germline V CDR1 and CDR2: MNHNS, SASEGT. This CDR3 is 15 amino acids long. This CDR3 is CASSDLTGNSYEQYF. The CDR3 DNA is TGTGCCAGCAGTGATCTGACAGGGAACTCCTACGAGCAGTACTTC.

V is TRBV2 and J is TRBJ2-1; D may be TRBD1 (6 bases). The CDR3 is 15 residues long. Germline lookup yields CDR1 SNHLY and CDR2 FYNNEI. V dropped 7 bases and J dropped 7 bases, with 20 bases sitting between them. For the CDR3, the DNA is TGTGCCAGCAACAACCCCCCACAGGGTTTGAATGAGCAGTTCTTC. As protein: CASNNPPQGLNEQFF.